The clone carrying this TCR beta chain has a count of ten or more. The target antigen is unknown. The data stem from a study of Graves' ophthalmopathy and Graves' hyperthyroidism. Study-wide context: Stable hyperthyroidism referred to disease that showed no ophthalmopathy within 18 months of follow-up. The study's findings and limits: Blood was where most expanded thyroid clonotypes above 0.001 frequency also turned up.

Hyperthyroidism in these 18- to 65-year-old patients was newly diagnosed, lasting under 2 months. Uncontrolled infections, pregnancy, lactation or other autoimmune diseases led to patient exclusion. The CDR3 sequence is 15 residues long. Germline CDR1 reads SGHRS; CDR2 reads YFSETQ. The germline V and J ends were trimmed by 3 bases and 5 bases, with 18 bases remaining between them. RNA transcripts were the source from which TCR beta CDR3 regions were amplified. An opening RT-PCR round employed HTBI primers and preceded a second-round multiplex PCR. Each CDR3 protein is one row after TCRdb ran MiXCR on the multiplex PCR reads. The table has 560,000 or so distinct CDR3 sequences, under 45% seen once.

Source material: peripheral blood or thyroid tissue (not recorded which). The sequence derives from an adult man with Graves' hyperthyroidism. V gene TRBV5-1 combines with J gene TRBJ2-7; D not resolved. The CDR3 DNA follows: TGCGCCAGCAGCTCCATGGGGTCCAGCCCGCACGAGCAGTACTTC. As protein: CASSSMGSSPHEQYF.